Listed below are T cell receptor beta chains from one sample, sequenced in a study of blood T cells in healthy people across ages. MiXCR was run by TCRdb on the 5' RACE reads, yielding one entry per CDR3 protein. This table holds around 990,000 distinct CDR3 sequences, roughly two fifths found once. Sequencing was carried out using blood. The origin of the receptors is a man between 18 and 29 years old in good health. Both conserved end residues are part of each CDR3. D genes are given only for firm matches. Clone size is stated in some rows and not others, as once, few, many or a class when expanded.

clone_size: -; v_call: TRBV11-2; d_call: -; j_call: TRBJ2-7; cdr3_nt: TGTGCCAGTAAACTAAGGGGAGATGAGCAGTACTTC; cdr3_aa: CASKLRGDEQYF
clone_size: few; v_call: TRBV20-1; d_call: -; j_call: TRBJ1-5; cdr3_nt: TGCAGTGCTAGGGAGGGTAGCAATCAGCCCCAGCATTTT; cdr3_aa: CSAREGSNQPQHF
clone_size: -; v_call: TRBV5-1; d_call: -; j_call: TRBJ1-2; cdr3_nt: TGCGCCAGCAGCTGGGGATTTAGCTATGGCTACACCTTC; cdr3_aa: CASSWGFSYGYTF
clone_size: -; v_call: TRBV20-1; d_call: -; j_call: TRBJ2-7; cdr3_nt: TGCAGTGCTCCCAAACCCCAAGACGGGCCCTACGAGCAGTACTTC; cdr3_aa: CSAPKPQDGPYEQYF
clone_size: few; v_call: TRBV2; d_call: TRBD2; j_call: TRBJ2-3; cdr3_nt: TGTGCCAGCACCTTGGGACTAGCGGGGGGTACTAGCACAGATACGCAGTATTTT; cdr3_aa: CASTLGLAGGTSTDTQYF
clone_size: -; v_call: TRBV20-1; d_call: -; j_call: TRBJ2-5; cdr3_nt: TGCAGTGCTAGAAGCCAGGGGACTGTGGAAGAGACCCAGTACTTC; cdr3_aa: CSARSQGTVEETQYF
clone_size: few; v_call: TRBV20-1; d_call: -; j_call: TRBJ2-7; cdr3_nt: TGCAGTGCTGGGGGGCCAGTTGCCTACGAGCAGTACTTC; cdr3_aa: CSAGGPVAYEQYF
clone_size: -; v_call: TRBV6-1; d_call: -; j_call: TRBJ2-3; cdr3_nt: TGTGCCAGCAGTGAACTCCTCCTCCCCAGGGGAGAGCAGTATTTT; cdr3_aa: CASSELLLPRGEQYF
clone_size: -; v_call: TRBV10-2; d_call: -; j_call: TRBJ2-7; cdr3_nt: TGCGCCAGCAGTGACACCCCGAACGAGCAGTACTTC; cdr3_aa: CASSDTPNEQYF
clone_size: -; v_call: TRBV9; d_call: -; j_call: TRBJ2-2; cdr3_nt: TGTGCCAGCAGCGTAGTTCTGAACACCGGGGAGCTGTTTTTT; cdr3_aa: CASSVVLNTGELFF
clone_size: few; v_call: TRBV28; d_call: -; j_call: TRBJ2-7; cdr3_nt: TGTGCCAGCAGTTTACCGGGAATTAGCGAGCAGTACTTC; cdr3_aa: CASSLPGISEQYF
clone_size: many; v_call: TRBV7-2; d_call: TRBD1; j_call: TRBJ2-3; cdr3_nt: TGTGCCAGCAGCTTTACCGGGACAGGGTTGAATACGCAGTATTTT; cdr3_aa: CASSFTGTGLNTQYF
clone_size: -; v_call: TRBV15; d_call: -; j_call: TRBJ2-1; cdr3_nt: TGTGCCACCAGCAGAGGGTCCGGCGGCTGGAACCCATACAATGAGCAGTTCTTC; cdr3_aa: CATSRGSGGWNPYNEQFF
clone_size: -; v_call: TRBV5-1; d_call: -; j_call: TRBJ2-3; cdr3_nt: TGCGCCAGCAGCTTGCGCAGAGCCGATACGCAGTATTTT; cdr3_aa: CASSLRRADTQYF
clone_size: many; v_call: TRBV6-2/TRBV6-3; d_call: -; j_call: TRBJ2-6; cdr3_nt: TGCGCCAGCAGCCAAGGGTCTGGGGCCAACGTCCTGACTTTC; cdr3_aa: CASSQGSGANVLTF
clone_size: few; v_call: TRBV18; d_call: -; j_call: TRBJ2-3; cdr3_nt: TGTGCCAGCTCACCTTATGTGGCGAGCGCAGATACGCAGTATTTT; cdr3_aa: CASSPYVASADTQYF
clone_size: once; v_call: TRBV25-1; d_call: TRBD2; j_call: TRBJ2-1; cdr3_nt: TGTGCCAGCGGTGGCCAGCGGGGGTCCAATGAGCAGTTCTTC; cdr3_aa: CASGGQRGSNEQFF
clone_size: few; v_call: TRBV7-6; d_call: -; j_call: TRBJ1-1; cdr3_nt: TGTGCCAGCAGCTTAAGCCGGGGGGCGGGTCTGGGCACTGAAGCTTTCTTT; cdr3_aa: CASSLSRGAGLGTEAFF
clone_size: once; v_call: TRBV4-1; d_call: -; j_call: TRBJ1-2; cdr3_nt: TGCGCCAGCAGCGAAGGGAGGAGTACTGGGAACTATGGCTACACCTTC; cdr3_aa: CASSEGRSTGNYGYTF
clone_size: -; v_call: TRBV7-2; d_call: -; j_call: TRBJ2-3; cdr3_nt: TGTGCCAGCAGCTTAGGGCTAGTGGGCACAGATACGCAGTATTTT; cdr3_aa: CASSLGLVGTDTQYF
clone_size: -; v_call: TRBV6-5; d_call: -; j_call: TRBJ2-1; cdr3_nt: TGTGCCAGCAGTTACGCGTGGGGGAGCTACAATGAGCAGTTCTTC; cdr3_aa: CASSYAWGSYNEQFF
clone_size: -; v_call: TRBV19; d_call: TRBD2; j_call: TRBJ2-7; cdr3_nt: TGTGCCAGTGGTGGGACCGGGACTAGCTACGAGCAGTACTTC; cdr3_aa: CASGGTGTSYEQYF
clone_size: -; v_call: TRBV6-5; d_call: -; j_call: TRBJ2-7; cdr3_nt: TGTGCCAGCAGTTCTATCCGGGACGGGACCTACGAGCAGTACTTC; cdr3_aa: CASSSIRDGTYEQYF
clone_size: -; v_call: TRBV20-1; d_call: -; j_call: TRBJ1-5; cdr3_nt: TGCAGTGCTGGAAGACAGAGAAGTTCCAATCAGCCCCAGCATTTT; cdr3_aa: CSAGRQRSSNQPQHF
clone_size: -; v_call: TRBV15; d_call: -; j_call: TRBJ2-5; cdr3_nt: TGTGCCACCAGCAGAAAAGACAGTCAGGGATACAATGAGCAGTACTTC; cdr3_aa: CATSRKDSQGYNEQYF
clone_size: -; v_call: TRBV4-3; d_call: -; j_call: TRBJ1-4; cdr3_nt: TGCGCCAGCAGCCAGTATCCGGGACCGAAGACAACTGATGAAAAACTGTTTTTT; cdr3_aa: CASSQYPGPKTTDEKLFF
clone_size: -; v_call: TRBV12-3/TRBV12-4; d_call: -; j_call: TRBJ2-4; cdr3_nt: TGTGCCAGCAGTTTTATTGGGAAGCAATTGGGAAATGAGCAGTACTTC; cdr3_aa: CASSFIGKQLGNEQYF
clone_size: -; v_call: TRBV2; d_call: -; j_call: TRBJ2-6; cdr3_nt: TGTGCCAGCAGTGAAGACGGGGAACCTGGGGCCAACGTCCTGACTTTC; cdr3_aa: CASSEDGEPGANVLTF
clone_size: -; v_call: TRBV12-3/TRBV12-4; d_call: TRBD1; j_call: TRBJ1-4; cdr3_nt: TGTGCCAGCAGTCGTCAGACAGGGCTTGGCGAAAAACTGTTTTTT; cdr3_aa: CASSRQTGLGEKLFF
clone_size: few; v_call: TRBV7-2; d_call: -; j_call: TRBJ2-7; cdr3_nt: TGTGCCAGCAGCTTAGAATCGGGGTACGAGCAGTACTTC; cdr3_aa: CASSLESGYEQYF
clone_size: few; v_call: TRBV10-3; d_call: -; j_call: TRBJ1-2; cdr3_nt: TGTGCCATCACGCACGGTGGGGACTATGGCTACACCTTC; cdr3_aa: CAITHGGDYGYTF
clone_size: few; v_call: TRBV10-3; d_call: -; j_call: TRBJ2-7; cdr3_nt: TGTGCCATCACCTCCGGGGGCGAGCAGTACTTC; cdr3_aa: CAITSGGEQYF
clone_size: few; v_call: TRBV7-8; d_call: -; j_call: TRBJ2-2; cdr3_nt: TGTGCCAGCAGCTTCAGGTCGAACACCGGGGAGCTGTTTTTT; cdr3_aa: CASSFRSNTGELFF
clone_size: many; v_call: TRBV27; d_call: -; j_call: TRBJ2-7; cdr3_nt: TGTGCCAGTAGAAGGAGCTCCTACGAGCAGTACTTC; cdr3_aa: CASRRSSYEQYF
clone_size: -; v_call: TRBV9; d_call: -; j_call: TRBJ2-3; cdr3_nt: TGTGCCAGCAGCGTAGGCGCCAGACACACAGATACGCAGTATTTT; cdr3_aa: CASSVGARHTDTQYF
clone_size: -; v_call: TRBV2; d_call: -; j_call: TRBJ1-2; cdr3_nt: TGTGCCAGCAGCTCGACAGAGGGACATGGCTACACCTTC; cdr3_aa: CASSSTEGHGYTF
clone_size: few; v_call: TRBV3-1; d_call: TRBD1; j_call: TRBJ1-1; cdr3_nt: TGTGCCAGCAGCCAAGCCCAGAGGGGGCATCAGAACACTGAAGCTTTCTTT; cdr3_aa: CASSQAQRGHQNTEAFF
clone_size: -; v_call: TRBV12-5; d_call: -; j_call: TRBJ1-1; cdr3_nt: TGTGCTAGTGGTTTGTTCGGGATCACCCCCGGGGGAGCTTTCTTT; cdr3_aa: CASGLFGITPGGAFF
clone_size: once; v_call: TRBV28; d_call: -; j_call: TRBJ1-5; cdr3_nt: TGTGCCAGCGGGAGGCACAAGGGCCAGCATTTT; cdr3_aa: CASGRHKGQHF
clone_size: -; v_call: TRBV9; d_call: -; j_call: TRBJ1-1; cdr3_nt: TGTGCCAGCAGCGTAGGAAACAGGGACACTGAAGCTTTCTTT; cdr3_aa: CASSVGNRDTEAFF
clone_size: -; v_call: TRBV28; d_call: TRBD2; j_call: TRBJ2-1; cdr3_nt: TGTGCCAGCCCCCCCGGACTAGCGGGGGAGATGTACAATGAGCAGTTCTTC; cdr3_aa: CASPPGLAGEMYNEQFF
clone_size: few; v_call: TRBV19; d_call: -; j_call: TRBJ2-3; cdr3_nt: TGTGCCAGTAGTTCGGGGGTTATGGATACGCAGTATTTT; cdr3_aa: CASSSGVMDTQYF
clone_size: -; v_call: TRBV4-2; d_call: -; j_call: TRBJ1-2; cdr3_nt: TGTGCCAGCAGCCAAGAAGGCCCGTTAGACCTGGTTGGCTACACCTTC; cdr3_aa: CASSQEGPLDLVGYTF
clone_size: -; v_call: TRBV20-1; d_call: -; j_call: TRBJ2-2; cdr3_nt: TGCAGTGCTAGAGCCGGGTTCCCTTACGGCGGGGAGCTGTTTTTT; cdr3_aa: CSARAGFPYGGELFF
clone_size: -; v_call: TRBV10-3; d_call: TRBD2; j_call: TRBJ2-1; cdr3_nt: TGTGCCATCAGTGAAGGACTAGCGGGTCCACAGTTCTTC; cdr3_aa: CAISEGLAGPQFF
clone_size: -; v_call: TRBV27; d_call: -; j_call: TRBJ1-4; cdr3_nt: TGTGCCAGCAGTGAAGGGCCACGAACTAATGAAAAACTGTTTTTT; cdr3_aa: CASSEGPRTNEKLFF
clone_size: -; v_call: TRBV28; d_call: -; j_call: TRBJ2-3; cdr3_nt: TGTGCCAGCAGTTTATGGGCAGATCGTTCCACAGATACGCAGTATTTT; cdr3_aa: CASSLWADRSTDTQYF
clone_size: few; v_call: TRBV10-3; d_call: -; j_call: TRBJ1-2; cdr3_nt: TGTGCCATCCCGGCAACGCCCTATGGCTACACCTTC; cdr3_aa: CAIPATPYGYTF
clone_size: few; v_call: TRBV13; d_call: -; j_call: TRBJ2-1; cdr3_nt: TGTGCCAGCAGCATCCTTACTAGAGTAGGCAATGAGCAGTTCTTC; cdr3_aa: CASSILTRVGNEQFF
clone_size: -; v_call: TRBV21-1; d_call: -; j_call: TRBJ2-1; cdr3_nt: TGTGCCAGCAGCAAAAAAAGGGGCCTAGCGGACCTCTACAATGAGCAGTTCTTC; cdr3_aa: CASSKKRGLADLYNEQFF
clone_size: few; v_call: TRBV7-2; d_call: -; j_call: TRBJ1-2; cdr3_nt: TGTGCCAGCAGCTTTGCGGGGGGACGGGGTGGCTACACCTTC; cdr3_aa: CASSFAGGRGGYTF
clone_size: few; v_call: TRBV9; d_call: -; j_call: TRBJ2-1; cdr3_nt: TGTGCCAGCAGCTCCCTCGGGGCATCCTACAATGAGCAGTTCTTC; cdr3_aa: CASSSLGASYNEQFF
clone_size: -; v_call: TRBV7-3; d_call: -; j_call: TRBJ2-3; cdr3_nt: TGTGCCAGCAGCGCCTACAGAGGAGATACGCAGTATTTT; cdr3_aa: CASSAYRGDTQYF
clone_size: few; v_call: TRBV27; d_call: TRBD1; j_call: TRBJ1-2; cdr3_nt: TGTGCCAGCAGGTTGGGGACAGGGGAGGGCTACACCTTC; cdr3_aa: CASRLGTGEGYTF
clone_size: few; v_call: TRBV6-5; d_call: TRBD1; j_call: TRBJ2-3; cdr3_nt: TGTGCCAGCAGTTCTCAGGGGGCCCATACGCAGTATTTT; cdr3_aa: CASSSQGAHTQYF
clone_size: -; v_call: TRBV3-1; d_call: -; j_call: TRBJ1-2; cdr3_nt: TGTGCCAGCAGCCAAGCGGTTTTCGGGAACTTTGGCTACACCTTC; cdr3_aa: CASSQAVFGNFGYTF
clone_size: -; v_call: TRBV6-6; d_call: -; j_call: TRBJ1-5; cdr3_nt: TGTGCCAGCAGTTACTTCCACCGGGACCGCTACCATCAGCCCCAGCATTTT; cdr3_aa: CASSYFHRDRYHQPQHF
clone_size: few; v_call: TRBV7-2; d_call: -; j_call: TRBJ2-3; cdr3_nt: TGTGCCAGCAGCTTAAAGAGCACAGATACGCAGTATTTT; cdr3_aa: CASSLKSTDTQYF
clone_size: -; v_call: TRBV11-2; d_call: -; j_call: TRBJ2-5; cdr3_nt: TGTGCCGGCAGTTCCGCGACCAGGCAAGAGACCCAGTACTTC; cdr3_aa: CAGSSATRQETQYF